The 22 T cell receptor beta chains listed next were all sequenced from one sample in a study of shared clonotypes between healthy human individuals. Sequencing was performed with immunoSEQ multiplex PCR; in TCRdb, only in-frame clones are kept and a portion is missing. The sample holds 450,000 to 500,000 clones, more than 65% seen once. What was sequenced was PBMCs. The source of these receptors is a woman aged 40 to 50 in good health. Some clones in this sample may be carry-over from other donors' samples.

V gene TRBV29-1 combines with J gene TRBJ1-1; no definite D call. This CDR3 comprises 15 residues. V dropped 7 bases and J dropped 6 bases, with 24 bases sitting between them. Germline CDR1 SQVTM, CDR2 ANQGSEA. The CDR3: CSARRADGRGAEAFF. CDR3 coding DNA: TGCAGCGCCCGTAGAGCAGATGGGCGCGGCGCTGAAGCTTTCTTT.

The V call is TRBV28, the J call TRBJ2-3; 9 nucleotides agree with TRBD1. The germline V gene encodes CDR1 MDHEN and CDR2 SYDVKM. Losses at the gene ends were 4 bases for V and 4 bases for J; bases not matched to a gene: 3. The CDR3 is 14 amino acids. Written as DNA, the CDR3 is TGTGCCAGCAGTTGGGACAGGGTAGCAGATACGCAGTATTTT. Translated, it gives CASSWDRVADTQYF.

The chain carries TRBV27 and TRBJ1-1; D might be TRBD1 (6 bases). The germline V and J ends were trimmed by 6 bases and 1 base, with 12 bases remaining between them. The CDR3 contains 14 residues. Per germline, CDR1 MNHEY and CDR2 SMNVEV (reference sequence). The CDR3 sequence is CASSRPGQNTEAFF. DNA for the CDR3: TGTGCCAGCAGCCGACCGGGACAGAACACTGAAGCTTTCTTT.

V is TRBV5-4 and J is TRBJ1-1; D perhaps matches TRBD1 (6 bases). V shed 2 bases and J shed 11 bases, with 13 bases lying between them. From germline, CDR1 is SGHNT and CDR2 YYREEE (reference sequence). This CDR3 is built from 12 residues. CDR3 in DNA: TGTGCCAGCAGCTTACCCCAGGGGCCGGCTTTCTTT. Translated: CASSLPQGPAFF.

The chain joins TRBV7-9 to TRBJ2-1, with TRBD2 matching 7 bases. CDR1 and CDR2 from the germline V gene are SEHNR and FQNEAQ (reference sequence). V was clipped by 3 bases and J by 1 base; unmatched bases: 3. The CDR3 runs 15 residues. The CDR3 protein is CASSFDGRSYNEQFF. CDR3 DNA sequence: TGTGCCAGCAGCTTCGACGGGAGGTCCTACAATGAGCAGTTCTTC.

In this sample, this clone turned up a few times. In the same sample, other DNA sequences code for this CDR3. The gene calls are TRBV10-3 and TRBJ2-5, with D perhaps TRBD2 (6 bases). The J call may be mistaken, given a closer DNA end match to TRBJ2-7. The CDR3 covers 14 residues. From germline, CDR1 is ENHRY and CDR2 SYGVKD. The DNA of the CDR3 is TGTGCCATCAAGGATAGCGGACAAACCTACGAGCAGTACTTC. This gives the protein CAIKDSGQTYEQYF.

The chain recombines TRBV9 with TRBJ2-3; D tentatively fits TRBD1 or TRBD2 (6 bases each). In germline, CDR1 is SGDLS, CDR2 YYNGEE. Trimming cost V 1 base and J 2 bases, with 11 bases left between them. The CDR3 extends over 15 amino acids. This chain's CDR3 is CASSVRGEVTDTQYF. In DNA, the CDR3 is TGTGCCAGCAGCGTAAGGGGGGAGGTCACAGATACGCAGTATTTT.

A note on this clone: With a far larger clone one base away, a read error is the likely cause. The genes are TRBV30 and TRBJ2-2; a weak D match, TRBD2 (5 bases). The CDR3 is 14 residues long. Germline loops: CDR1 GTSNPN, CDR2 SVGIG (reference sequence). The CDR3 DNA is TGTGCCTGGAGTTCAGGACTGGAGGCCGGGGAGCTGCTTTTT. Translating it yields CAWSSGLEAGELLF.

The gene calls are TRBV30 and TRBJ1-2; possibly TRBD1 for D (5 bases). V lost 7 bases, J lost 4 bases, and 10 bases lay in between. CDR3 length equals 11 residues. Germline assignment: CDR1 GTSNPN and CDR2 SVGIG (reference sequence). The CDR3 nucleotides read TGTGCCTTAAGTAGGGGCTATGGCTACACCTTC. This encodes CALSRGYGYTF.

This chain joins TRBV4-3 and TRBJ1-3, with 7 bases matching TRBD1. The V gene end was trimmed by 1 base and the J gene end by 2 bases; junction bases not matched to a gene: 5. Germline-derived CDR1 and CDR2 are LGHNA and YSLEER. The CDR3 has 16 amino acids. The CDR3 spells CASSQAVTGTGNTIYF. CDR3 nucleotides: TGCGCCAGCAGCCAAGCGGTGACAGGGACTGGAAACACCATATATTTT.

Comments on this clone: The same CDR3 is also encoded by other DNA sequences in this sample. The chain recombines TRBV29-1 with TRBJ2-5; D perhaps matches TRBD1 (6 bases). Germline CDR1 and CDR2: SQVTM and ANQGSEA. The germline V and J ends were trimmed by 3 bases and 2 bases, with 7 bases remaining between them. The length of the CDR3 is 12 residues. The CDR3 spells CSVEQGQETQYF. Written as DNA, the CDR3 is TGCAGCGTTGAGCAGGGGCAAGAGACCCAGTACTTC.

This chain uses TRBV5-6 with TRBJ1-1, with D maybe TRBD1 (6 bases). This CDR3 region has 14 residues. Germline lookup yields CDR1 SGHDT and CDR2 YYEEEE. V lost 4 bases to trimming and J lost 1 base, with 11 bases between them. This CDR3 is CASSPKQGNTEAFF. Written as DNA, the CDR3 is TGTGCCAGCAGCCCCAAACAGGGGAACACTGAAGCTTTCTTT.

CDR3: CASSSQDLSQYF. In nucleotides, the CDR3 is TGTGCCAGCAGCTCCCAGGACCTTTCCCAGTACTTC. V gene TRBV7-9 combines with J gene TRBJ2-5; D remains ambiguous. This CDR3 is built from 12 residues. The V end was cut by 4 bases, the J end by 9 bases, with 12 bases between. The germline V gene encodes CDR1 SEHNR and CDR2 FQNEAQ (reference sequence).

The chain links TRBV28 to TRBJ2-7; 7 nucleotides agree with TRBD1. Germline CDR1 is MDHEN and CDR2 is SYDVKM. CDR3 length: 13 amino acids. J lost 3 bases, V lost 7 bases, and 6 bases had no gene match. For the CDR3, the DNA is TGTGCCAGCACCGGACAGGACTTCTACGAGCAGTACTTC. Translation gives CASTGQDFYEQYF.

V is TRBV27 and J is TRBJ2-5, with D possibly being TRBD1 (6 bases). Germline CDR1 MNHEY, CDR2 SMNVEV (reference sequence). There are 15 residues in the CDR3. V lost 0 bases and J lost 5, with 13 bases in between. The CDR3 nucleotides read TGTGCCAGCAGTTTATCGCCGGACAGTGGTGAGACCCAGTACTTC. Encoded protein: CASSLSPDSGETQYF.

The chain has TRBV5-6 and TRBJ2-1; perhaps TRBD2 as D (5 bases). CDR3 length: 13 amino acids. Trimming cost V 2 bases and J 10 bases, with 13 bases left between them. Germline values: CDR1 SGHDT, CDR2 YYEEEE. The CDR3 protein is CASSFVGRREQFF. CDR3 nucleotides: TGTGCCAGCAGCTTCGTCGGGCGGAGGGAGCAGTTCTTC.

The CDR3 loop is CASTLGGEPYEQYF. Here the CDR3 DNA reads TGTGCCAGCACCCTCGGTGGGGAACCCTACGAGCAGTACTTC. This rearrangement joins TRBV7-9 to TRBJ2-5; D uncertain. The J call could be wrong; TRBJ2-7 is a better fit for the DNA end. The CDR3 has 14 residues. Germline V CDR1 and CDR2: SEHNR, FQNEAQ (reference sequence).

As for this clone: A much larger clone sits a single nucleotide away, making a read error possible. The chain has TRBV6-4 and TRBJ2-3; D remains unclear. Germline-derived CDR1 and CDR2 are MRHNA and SNTAGT. Trimming cost V 11 bases and J 0 bases, with 12 bases left between them. CDR3 size: 13 residues. The CDR3 DNA follows: TGTGCCGTCGCCGCGCCCAGCACAGATACGCAGTATTTT. Amino acids: CAVAAPSTDTQYF.

As to this clone: This is likely an artifact of a read error, given a far larger clone one base away. Since the CDR3 does not end with the conserved phenylalanine or tryptophan, this likely comes from a read error. CDR3: CAWRGAGDGYTS. CDR3 sequence (DNA): TGTGCCTGGAGGGGGGCAGGGGATGGCTACACCTCC. The chain has TRBV30 and TRBJ1-2; a weak D match, TRBD1 (6 bases). Germline loops: CDR1 GTSNPN, CDR2 SVGIG (reference sequence). There are 12 residues in the CDR3. The V end lost 3 bases, the J end lost 6 bases, and 11 bases lay between the germline ends.

This clone was recorded a few times. The chain carries TRBV30 and TRBJ2-5; unclear D gene. This CDR3 comprises 12 residues. Trimming removed 4 bases at V and 2 bases at J, with 8 bases between. Germline assignment: CDR1 GTSNPN and CDR2 SVGIG (reference sequence). The CDR3 nucleotides are TGTGCCTGGAACGACAAACAAGAGACCCAGTACTTC. Its translation is CAWNDKQETQYF.

The chain links TRBV6-4 to TRBJ2-3; 7 bases agree with TRBD2. Looked up from germline, CDR1 is MRHNA and CDR2 is SNTAGT. The junction had 8 bases not matched to a gene; V was cut back by 2 bases and J by 3 bases. The CDR3 totals 16 residues. The CDR3 sequence: CASSDDVGGPTDTQYF. CDR3 nucleotides: TGTGCCAGCAGTGACGACGTGGGAGGGCCGACAGATACGCAGTATTTT.

The chain is built from TRBV7-8 and TRBJ1-1, with a weak D call TRBD1 (6 bases). The CDR3 is 17 amino acids. Between the trimmed V and J ends, which lost 0 bases and 0 bases, there was a span of 14 bases. Per germline, CDR1 SGHVS and CDR2 FQNEAQ. The CDR3 protein is CASSLARTATLNTEAFF. The CDR3 nucleotides are TGTGCCAGCAGCTTAGCCAGGACAGCCACCTTGAACACTGAAGCTTTCTTT. Together with reference TRBV7-8 and TRBJ1-1, the CDR3 gives the full variable domain: GAGVSQSPRYKVAKRGQDVALRCDPISGHVSLFWYQQALGQGPEFLTYFQNEAQLDKSGLPSDRFFAERPEGSVSTLKIQRTQQEDSAVYLCASSLARTATLNTEAFFGQGTRLTVV.